The TCR beta chain under discussion was sequenced for a study of shared clonotypes between healthy human individuals (dated by TCRdb to the early 2020s). As for the study more broadly: A few men and two women, aged 18 to 49 years, made up the cohort. Different laboratories and diverse techniques were used to prepare libraries and sequence TCR repertoires, to increase sequencing depth and limit assay-specific biases. The study deeply sequenced blood TCR repertoires of about 5 healthy adults to estimate repertoire size and the extent of clonotype sharing between individuals. Leukapheresis yielded between about 0.94 and 8.9 billion PBMCs per donor. Per donor, three plates each were used for CD4 naive and CD4 memory, two for CD8 naive, and one for CD8 memory. Results and caveats for the whole study, not just this receptor: Naive subsets generally had larger estimated clonotype richness than memory subsets did. Even with the large sequencing depth, rarefaction of the sorted-subset datasets indicated that sequencing was incomplete. Because the study included a small number of donors, the genetic and exposure-history diversity represented was limited. Compared with non-shared clonotypes, the clonotypes found in all four sorted-subset donors had higher generation probabilities. Sampling was restricted to blood, and TCR repertoires in tissue are likely to differ from TCR repertoires in blood. Sharing across a few donors was observed for 4.5% to 6.5% of naive CD4, 3% to 3.5% of naive CD8, about 2.3% of memory CD4, and around 0.4% of memory CD8 clonotypes. Based on pairwise subsampling, the degree of clonotype sharing among donors was expected to be affected by sequencing depth.

Using the deep immunoSEQ assay, multiplex PCR amplified TCR CDR3 regions from genomic DNA. Genomic DNA extracted from each cell subset was distributed evenly over all wells of several immunoSEQ 96-well plates, and each plate served as one replicate. For sorted subsets, each replicate PCR was loaded with roughly 190 ng genomic DNA, equivalent to roughly 30,000 T cell genomes. Purified libraries were measured with a Qubit 3.0 fluorometer, size-checked on a Bioanalyzer 2100, and measured again with the KAPA Library Quantification kit. Every immunoSEQ 96-well plate was sequenced on a dedicated single-read 150-cycle Illumina NextSeq 550 flow cell. As for how the authors treated the data: Because the immunoSEQ output held only junctional sequences and lacked quality scores, the filtering could not match the filtering applied to full-length reads. To assign V/J genes and CDR3, sequences were annotated against IMGT germline references using PyIR, a Python wrapper for IgBLAST v1.9. Any read was removed if the V/J assignment was weak (E-value above 1e-6), the CDR3 was missing, or the read contained stop codons, out-of-frame junctions, or ambiguous translated residues. A V3J clonotype was defined by an identical inferred V gene, J gene, and CDR3 amino acid sequence. To compute the percentage overlap between repertoires, the number of shared unique clonotypes was divided by the size of the smaller repertoire. Repertoire richness was assessed with RTK rarefaction, the Chao1 estimator, and Recon v2.1 estimates of unobserved clonotypes. Generation probabilities were computed with OLGA for all TCRbeta clonotypes obtained by the gDNA method from a handful of donors. In TCRdb, the immuneACCESS table is reduced to in-frame sequences with V and J assigned. These tables do not hold every clone; where another copy was compared, an unresolved V gene accounts for under half, and the others remain unexplained. The V and J calls and clone size were taken over from that table, and D and trimming were inferred from the DNA. Here the sample has nearly 2 million clones; about 95% occur a single time. Jointly, the top ten make up approximately 1.2% of the sample.

On this clone: The clone's antigen remains unknown. Per-base qualities were not stored, and no clone one base away is much larger. This same CDR3 is encoded by further DNA sequences in the sample.

CD8 naive samples consisted of CD45RO-negative cells that were positively selected for CCR7, yielding a CD45RA+CCR7+ population without TemRA cells. The donors were healthy, HIV-negative adults with no recently reported acute infections or vaccinations. All donors were Caucasian adults living in Nashville, Tennessee, USA. Blood was collected by leukapheresis, and PBMCs were isolated by Ficoll-Histopaque density gradient centrifugation and then cryopreserved in liquid nitrogen vapor phase. Analytical flow cytometry was used to check the purity and quantity of each magnetically sorted T cell population. Genomic DNA was isolated from each sorted fraction and quantified by UV absorbance on a Nanodrop 2000c. The source material was naive CD8+ T cells sorted from blood. The intended sense of this specimen's cell subset or site label: CD45RA+CCR7+. This receptor was obtained from a man aged 18 to 29 in good health.

The DNA sequence is given as TGTGCCAGCAGCTTAGGTGGACAAACCTACGAGCAGTACTTC. Protein translation: CASSLGGQTYEQYF. This sequence uses TRBV7-9 and TRBJ2-7, with TRBD1 tentatively as D gene (5 bases match). Counted from cysteine to phenylalanine, this CDR3 has 14 amino acids. Only the CDR3 region is kept as DNA, spanning 42 bases read in frame from base 1. Per the germline V gene (reference sequence), SEHNR is the CDR1 and FQNEAQ is the CDR2. Trimming at the junction amounts to 1 base on V and 2 bases on J, and the germline ends lie 9 bases apart.